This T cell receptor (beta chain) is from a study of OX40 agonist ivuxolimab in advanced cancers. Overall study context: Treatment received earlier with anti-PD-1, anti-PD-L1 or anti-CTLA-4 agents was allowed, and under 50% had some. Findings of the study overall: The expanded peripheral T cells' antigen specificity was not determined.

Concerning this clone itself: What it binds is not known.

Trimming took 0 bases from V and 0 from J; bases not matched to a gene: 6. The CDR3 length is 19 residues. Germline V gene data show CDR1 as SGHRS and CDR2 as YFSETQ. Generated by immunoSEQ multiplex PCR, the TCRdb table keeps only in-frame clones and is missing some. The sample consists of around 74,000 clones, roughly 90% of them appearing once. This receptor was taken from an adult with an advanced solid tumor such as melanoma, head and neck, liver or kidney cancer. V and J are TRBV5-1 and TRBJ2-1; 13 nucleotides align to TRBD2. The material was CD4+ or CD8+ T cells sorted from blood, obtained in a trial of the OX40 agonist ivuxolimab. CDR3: CASSLGLAGGRGSYNEQFF. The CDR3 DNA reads TGCGCCAGCAGCTTGGGACTAGCGGGAGGCCGGGGCTCCTACAATGAGCAGTTCTTC.